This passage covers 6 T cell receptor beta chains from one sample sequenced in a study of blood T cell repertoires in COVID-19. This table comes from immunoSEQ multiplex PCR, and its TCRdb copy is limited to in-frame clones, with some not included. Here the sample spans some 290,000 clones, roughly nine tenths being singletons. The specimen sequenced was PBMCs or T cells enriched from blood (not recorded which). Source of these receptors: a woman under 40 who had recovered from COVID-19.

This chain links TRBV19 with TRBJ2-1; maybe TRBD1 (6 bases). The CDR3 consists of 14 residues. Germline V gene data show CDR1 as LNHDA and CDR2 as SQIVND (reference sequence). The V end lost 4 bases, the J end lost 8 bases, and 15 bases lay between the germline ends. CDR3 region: CASSTATGRDEQFF. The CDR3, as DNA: TGTGCCAGTAGTACCGCTACAGGGCGGGATGAGCAGTTCTTC. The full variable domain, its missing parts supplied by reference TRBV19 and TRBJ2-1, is DGGITQSPKYLFRKEGQNVTLSCEQNLNHDAMYWYRQDPGQGLRLIYYSQIVNDFQKGDIAEGYSVSREKKESFPLTVTSAQKNPTAFYLCASSTATGRDEQFFGPGTRLTVL.

The CDR3 DNA reads as TGTGCCAGCAGCTTGGGACTAGATGAGTATGAGCAGTTCTTC. Its protein product is CASSLGLDEYEQFF. The V and J genes are TRBV5-4 and TRBJ2-1; perhaps TRBD2 as D (6 bases). The CDR3 contains 14 residues. Looked up from germline, CDR1 is SGHNT and CDR2 is YYREEE (reference sequence). V was cut by 0 bases and J by 8 bases, with 12 bases left in between.

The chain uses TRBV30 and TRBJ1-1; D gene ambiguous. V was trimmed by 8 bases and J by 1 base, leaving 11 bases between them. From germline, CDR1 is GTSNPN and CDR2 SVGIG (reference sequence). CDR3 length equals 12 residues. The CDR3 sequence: CAGDRPNTEAFF. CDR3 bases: TGTGCCGGAGACCGACCGAACACTGAAGCTTTCTTT.

CDR3 nucleotide sequence: TGTGCCAGTAGTCGTCCCGGGACAGGTTACAATGAGCAGTTCTTC. Translation gives CASSRPGTGYNEQFF. The rearrangement joins TRBV19 to TRBJ2-1, with 8 positions matching TRBD1. The V gene end was trimmed by 5 bases and the J gene end by 4 bases; junction bases not matched to a gene: 7. CDR3 length: 15 residues. CDR1 LNHDA and CDR2 SQIVND come from the germline V gene (reference sequence).

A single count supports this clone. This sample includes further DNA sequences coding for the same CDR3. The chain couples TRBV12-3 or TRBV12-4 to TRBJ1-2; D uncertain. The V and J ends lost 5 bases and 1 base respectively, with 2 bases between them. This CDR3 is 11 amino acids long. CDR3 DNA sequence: TGTGCCAGCAGTCTTAACTATGGCTACACCTTC. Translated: CASSLNYGYTF.

CDR3 in amino acids: CASSLEEADTQYF. Written as DNA, the CDR3 is TGTGCCAGCAGCTTAGAGGAGGCAGATACGCAGTATTTT. The rearrangement links TRBV11-1 to TRBJ2-3; tentatively, D is TRBD2 (5 bases). CDR1 and CDR2 from the germline V gene are SGHAT and FQDESV (reference sequence). V shed 1 base and J shed 4 bases, with 6 bases lying between them. There are 13 residues in the CDR3. The entire variable domain, with the rest obtained from reference TRBV11-1 and TRBJ2-3, is as follows: EAEVAQSPRYKITEKSQAVAFWCDPISGHATLYWYRQILGQGPELLVQFQDESVVDDSQLPKDRFSAERLKGVDSTLKIQPAELGDSAMYLCASSLEEADTQYFGPGTRLTVL.